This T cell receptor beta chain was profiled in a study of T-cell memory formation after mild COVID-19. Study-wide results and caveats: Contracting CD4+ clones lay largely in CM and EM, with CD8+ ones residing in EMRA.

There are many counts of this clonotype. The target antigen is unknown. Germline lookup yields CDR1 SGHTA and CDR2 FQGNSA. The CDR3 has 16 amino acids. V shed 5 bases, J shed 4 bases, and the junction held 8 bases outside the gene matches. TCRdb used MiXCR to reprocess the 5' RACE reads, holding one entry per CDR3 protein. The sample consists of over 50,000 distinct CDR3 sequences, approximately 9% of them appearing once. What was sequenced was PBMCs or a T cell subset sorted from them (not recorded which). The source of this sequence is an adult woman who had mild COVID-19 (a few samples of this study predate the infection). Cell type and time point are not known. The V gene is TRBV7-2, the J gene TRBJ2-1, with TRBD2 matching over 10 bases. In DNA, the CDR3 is TGTGCCAGCAGCCGCCCTACTAGCGGGACGTACAATGAGCAGTTCTTC. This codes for CASSRPTSGTYNEQFF.